Listed below are T cell receptor beta chains from one sample, sequenced in a study of T cells expressing NK-cell markers. TCRdb reworked the 5' RACE reads into one entry per CDR3 protein, no DNA. The table lists about 260,000 distinct CDR3 sequences. Sequencing was performed on blood T cells: a sorted CD56 or NKG2C T cell subset, CD4+ or CD8+ T cells, or bulk PBMC T cells (not recorded which). All receptors come from a woman between 18 and 69 years old in good health. Each CDR3 is given with its conserved first and last residue.

>TRBJ1-3|TRBV7-3|14
CASSSGTDANTIYF
>TRBJ2-3|TRBV7-2|15
CASRGLAGRTDTQYF
>TRBJ1-5|TRBV20-1|13
CSASHRGGASQHF
>TRBJ1-2|TRBV20-1|13
CSATNRVMGGYTF
>TRBJ2-1|TRBV9|15
CASSAPSSAYNEQFF
>TRBJ2-5|TRBV5-4|15
CASSRRGGLQETQYF
>TRBJ2-2|TRBV10-3|16
CAISEQPGGPDGELFF
>TRBJ2-1|TRBV18|15
CASSLRQGAYNEQFF
>TRBJ1-2|TRBV11-2|11
CASSPYYGYTF
>TRBJ1-5|TRBV5-1|15
CASSERGASNQPQHF
>TRBJ2-5|TRBV30|11
CAWTPSETQYF
>TRBJ2-1|TRBV6-1|14
CATSRGTSGNEQFF
>TRBJ2-5|TRBV11-2|15
CASSLDGTRGETQYF
>TRBJ1-1|TRBV20-1|14
CSASRETMNTEAFF
>TRBJ2-7|TRBV5-1|15
CASSPPGQGIHEQYF
>TRBJ2-3|TRBV7-3|14
CASSSIGGTDTQYF
>TRBJ1-6|TRBV5-1|13
CASSLGVGSALHF
>TRBJ1-2|TRBV18|13
CASSADTNYGYTF
>TRBJ2-1|TRBV27|16
CASSLRGGYLYNEQFF
>TRBJ2-1|TRBV12-3/TRBV12-4|15
CASSLRTSGDNEQFF
>TRBJ1-2|TRBV18|14
CASSLSQGYDGYTF
>TRBJ1-4|TRBV20-1|13
CSADRGKNEKLFF
>TRBJ2-6|TRBV5-4|14
CASGRNSGANVLTF
>TRBJ1-1|TRBV10-3|14
CAISAGQMNTEAFF
>TRBJ1-1|TRBV5-5|17
CASSLRPRSVGDTEAFF
>TRBJ2-7|TRBV20-1|13
CSAIRGSSYEQYF
>TRBJ2-3|TRBV30|11
CASRQRETQYF